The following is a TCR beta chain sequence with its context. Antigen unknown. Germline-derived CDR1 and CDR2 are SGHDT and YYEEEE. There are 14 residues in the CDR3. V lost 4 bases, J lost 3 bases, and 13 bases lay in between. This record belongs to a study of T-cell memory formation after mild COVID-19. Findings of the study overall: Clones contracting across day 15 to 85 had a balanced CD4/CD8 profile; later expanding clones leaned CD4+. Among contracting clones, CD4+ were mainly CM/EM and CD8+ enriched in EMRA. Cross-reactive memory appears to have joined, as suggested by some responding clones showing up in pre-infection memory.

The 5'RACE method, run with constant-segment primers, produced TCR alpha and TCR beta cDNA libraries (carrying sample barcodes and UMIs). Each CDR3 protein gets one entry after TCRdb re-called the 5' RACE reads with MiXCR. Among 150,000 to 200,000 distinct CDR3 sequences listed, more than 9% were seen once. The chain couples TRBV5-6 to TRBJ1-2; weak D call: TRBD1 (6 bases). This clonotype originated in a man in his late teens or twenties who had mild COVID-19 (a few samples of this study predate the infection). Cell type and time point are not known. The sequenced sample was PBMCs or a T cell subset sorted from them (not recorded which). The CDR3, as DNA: TGTGCCAGCAGCCCGGACAGCTATCACTATGGCTACACCTTC. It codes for CASSPDSYHYGYTF. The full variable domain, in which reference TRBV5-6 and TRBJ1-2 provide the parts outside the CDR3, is DAGVTQSPTHLIKTRGQQVTLRCSPKSGHDTVSWYQQALGQGPQFIFQYYEEEERQRGNFPDRFSGHQFPNYSSELNVNALLLGDSALYLCASSPDSYHYGYTFGSGTRLTVV.